These 29 T cell receptor beta chains came from one sample sequenced in a study of T cell clones after liver transplantation. Clones were read by immunoSEQ multiplex PCR, and TCRdb kept only the in-frame ones, dropping some. This repertoire shows around 70,000 clones, around 92% found once; its top ten account for approximately 0.96%. The sample in question was CD4+ T cells from blood, obtained roughly 25 months after liver transplant. These receptors were collected from a human patient who received a liver transplant. These T cells may partly come from the graft donor.

V is TRBV11-3 and J is TRBJ1-1; no clear D. The CDR3 loop spans 13 amino acids. The germline CDR1 and CDR2 sequences are SGHNT and YENEEA. V was clipped by 3 bases and J by 4 bases, with 9 bases between them. CDR3 residues: CASSFGPLTEAFF. For the CDR3, the DNA is TGTGCCAGCAGCTTCGGTCCCCTCACTGAAGCTTTCTTT.

The chain joins TRBV5-1 to TRBJ2-5; 12 nucleotides align to TRBD2. The CDR3 is 15 residues long. Germline V gene data show CDR1 as SGHRS and CDR2 as YFSETQ. Trimming took 5 bases from V and 1 from J; bases not matched to a gene: 3. The CDR3 bases are TGCGCCAGCAGGAGGACTAGCGGGATCCAAGAGACCCAGTACTTC. Translating it yields CASRRTSGIQETQYF.

The chain joins TRBV4-2 to TRBJ1-2; tentative D call: TRBD1 (5 bases). Germline V CDR1 and CDR2: LGHNA, YNFKEQ. CDR3 length equals 16 residues. Trimming removed 0 bases from V and 6 bases from J, with 17 bases in between. The CDR3 loop reads CASSQDGVREGHGYTF. The CDR3 DNA sequence: TGTGCCAGCAGCCAAGATGGGGTGAGGGAGGGGCATGGCTACACCTTC.

The chain recombines TRBV19 with TRBJ1-3, with unresolved D. V lost 3 bases to trimming and J lost 1 base, with 10 bases between them. Germline lookup yields CDR1 LNHDA and CDR2 SQIVND (reference sequence). The CDR3 is 15 residues long. CDR3 in amino acids: CASSMGSLSGNTIYF. CDR3 coding DNA: TGTGCCAGTAGTATGGGAAGCCTATCTGGAAACACCATATATTTT.

The chain couples TRBV5-1 to TRBJ2-5; D remains ambiguous. The V gene's germline CDR1 is SGHRS and CDR2 YFSETQ. The V and J ends lost 1 base and 11 bases respectively, with 18 bases between them. There are 14 residues in the CDR3. In nucleotides, the CDR3 is TGCGCCAGCAGCTTGCAGCCCTCGAAGATGGAGCAGTACTTC. This codes for CASSLQPSKMEQYF.

This rearrangement joins TRBV29-1 to TRBJ1-2; D not resolved. The CDR3 is 14 residues long. Germline V gene lookup returns CDR1 SQVTM and CDR2 ANQGSEA. Trimming took off 0 bases at V and 5 bases at J, with 13 bases between the two ends. The CDR3: CSVEDGTARYGYTF. Here the CDR3 DNA reads TGCAGCGTTGAAGACGGCACGGCCCGATATGGCTACACCTTC. The variable domain in full, with the rest retrieved from reference TRBV29-1 and TRBJ1-2, is SAVISQKPSRDICQRGTSLTIQCQVDSQVTMMFWYRQQPGQSLTLIATANQGSEATYESGFVIDKFPISRPNLTFSTLTVSNMSPEDSSIYLCSVEDGTARYGYTFGSGTRLTVV.

CDR3 loop: CASSLELAGPDANTQYF. The CDR3, as DNA: TGTGCCAGCAGCTTGGAACTAGCGGGTCCCGACGCAAATACGCAGTATTTT. The chain joins TRBV5-4 to TRBJ2-3; 9 bases agree with TRBD2. Trimming at V came to 0 bases and at J to 7 bases, leaving 12 bases not matched to a gene. Germline V gene lookup returns CDR1 SGHNT and CDR2 YYREEE (reference sequence). This CDR3 has 17 residues.

The chain is built from TRBV27 and TRBJ1-1; D is possibly TRBD1 (5 bases). V lost 0 bases to trimming and J lost 0 bases, with 5 bases between them. The CDR3 runs to 14 residues. The germline gives CDR1 MNHEY, CDR2 SMNVEV (reference sequence). CDR3 sequence (DNA): TGTGCCAGCAGTTTATCCAGGGTGAACACTGAAGCTTTCTTT. This encodes CASSLSRVNTEAFF.

The chain has TRBV7-2 and TRBJ1-2; the match to TRBD1 covers 9 bases. The CDR3 is 16 amino acids. V gave up 0 bases and J gave up 5 bases; unmatched junction bases: 7. Germline V gene sequence: CDR1 SGHTA, CDR2 FQGNSA. CDR3 amino acids: CASSLAGTGFGYGYTF. The CDR3 DNA follows: TGTGCCAGCAGCTTAGCCGGGACAGGGTTTGGATATGGCTACACCTTC.

The chain links TRBV5-1 to TRBJ2-2; a weak D match, TRBD1 (5 bases). Trimming left V 0 bases short and J 2 bases short, with 8 bases between. Germline V gene data show CDR1 as SGHRS and CDR2 as YFSETQ. This CDR3 is 15 amino acids long. CDR3 residues: CASSLAQGNTGELFF. In DNA form, the CDR3 reads TGCGCCAGCAGCTTGGCTCAGGGAAACACCGGGGAGCTGTTTTTT.

This chain uses TRBV28 with TRBJ2-7; TRBD2 matches at 8 bases. Germline loops: CDR1 MDHEN, CDR2 SYDVKM. V shed 5 bases and J 7 bases; nucleotides not matched to a gene: 10. This CDR3 comprises 14 residues. Written as DNA, the CDR3 is TGTGCCAGCAGTGACTTTAGCGGGGCCTCGGAGCAGTACTTC. The encoded protein is CASSDFSGASEQYF.

This chain uses TRBV11-2 with TRBJ2-1, with 8 bases identical to TRBD2. V trimming: 6 bases; J trimming: 3 bases; junction bases outside the gene matches: 1. This CDR3 spans 13 amino acids. Germline values: CDR1 SGHAT, CDR2 FQNNGV. Written as DNA, the CDR3 is TGTGCCAGCAGTACTAGCGGCTACAATGAGCAGTTCTTC. Its translation is CASSTSGYNEQFF.

The chain has TRBV7-9 and TRBJ2-2; D gene ambiguous. Germline-derived CDR1 and CDR2 are SEHNR and FQNEAQ (reference sequence). CDR3 length: 13 residues. Trimming stripped 1 base from V and 7 bases from J, with 7 bases between. The CDR3 nucleotides are TGTGCCAGCAGCTTAGGTCGGGTCGGGGAGCTGTTTTTT. Protein product: CASSLGRVGELFF.

The rearrangement joins TRBV18 to TRBJ1-3; D may be TRBD1 (6 bases). Germline V gene data show CDR1 as KGHSH and CDR2 as LQKENI. The ends were cut back, 4 bases at V and 4 bases at J, with 14 bases in the middle. The CDR3 sequence is 15 residues long. The CDR3 DNA sequence: TGTGCCAGCTCACGTCCACAGGGTGCAGGAAACACCATATATTTT. The encoded protein is CASSRPQGAGNTIYF. The full variable domain, with the rest looked up from reference TRBV18 and TRBJ1-3, is NAGVMQNPRHLVRRRGQEARLRCSPMKGHSHVYWYRQLPEEGLKFMVYLQKENIIDESGMPKERFSAEFPKEGPSILRIQQVVRGDSAAYFCASSRPQGAGNTIYFGEGSWLTVV.

The rearrangement links TRBV7-3 to TRBJ2-7, with 7 positions matching TRBD2. With 5 bases clipped from V and 6 bases from J, the junction kept 10 bases outside the gene matches. The CDR3 spans 14 residues. CDR1 is SGHTA, CDR2 FQGTGA, per germline. CDR3 loop: CASSPTGGGGEQYF. The DNA for the CDR3 is TGTGCCAGCAGCCCCACCGGCGGGGGTGGCGAGCAGTACTTC.

The genes are TRBV9 and TRBJ2-1, with 11 positions matching TRBD2. The CDR3 extends over 14 amino acids. Germline V lookup: CDR1 SGDLS, CDR2 YYNGEE. V lost 4 bases to trimming and J lost 6 bases; unmatched junction nucleotides: 3. Here the CDR3 reads CASSQLAGANEQFF. Written as DNA, the CDR3 is TGTGCCAGCAGCCAACTAGCGGGAGCCAATGAGCAGTTCTTC.

The sample holds a few counts of this clone. The gene calls are TRBV7-9 and TRBJ1-4; D may be TRBD1 (5 bases). The length of the CDR3 is 15 residues. CDR1 is SEHNR and CDR2 is FQNEAQ in the germline V gene (reference sequence). V was shortened by 6 bases and J by 4 bases, with 15 bases between the two germline ends. The DNA of the CDR3 is TGTGCCAGCAGACCAAGTGGGGGGAGTAATGAAAAACTGTTTTTT. Its protein is CASRPSGGSNEKLFF.

This chain joins TRBV19 and TRBJ1-2, with a possible D match to TRBD1 (5 bases). Per germline, CDR1 LNHDA and CDR2 SQIVND (reference sequence). The V end lost 3 bases, the J end lost 6 bases, and 14 bases lay between the germline ends. This CDR3 spans 14 amino acids. CDR3 loop: CASSINQGTDGYTF. The CDR3 DNA sequence: TGTGCCAGTAGTATTAATCAGGGAACTGATGGCTACACCTTC.

This clone was counted once. The rearrangement joins TRBV10-3 to TRBJ2-7; possible D gene TRBD2, 6 bases. This CDR3 comprises 15 residues. CDR1 ENHRY and CDR2 SYGVKD come from the germline V gene. The V and J ends lost 3 bases and 2 bases respectively, with 14 bases between them. CDR3 amino acids: CAISEVEGRTYEQYF. The CDR3, as DNA: TGTGCCATCAGTGAAGTGGAGGGTAGGACCTACGAGCAGTACTTC.

In its sample, this clone was seen once. The chain recombines TRBV5-1 with TRBJ2-7; D is ambiguous. CDR1 and CDR2 from the germline V gene are SGHRS and YFSETQ. V was trimmed by 4 bases and J by 2 bases, leaving 7 bases between them. The length of the CDR3 is 12 residues. CDR3 bases: TGCGCCAGCAGCGAGGACGCCTACGAGCAGTACTTC. Amino acid sequence: CASSEDAYEQYF.

The chain is built from TRBV7-9 and TRBJ2-7; no clear D. V lost 5 bases, J lost 0 bases, and 11 bases lay in between. Germline CDR1 reads SEHNR; CDR2 reads FQNEAQ (reference sequence). This CDR3 comprises 14 residues. CDR3 nucleotide sequence: TGTGCCAGCAGCCTTAACGGCGTCTCCTACGAGCAGTACTTC. It is translated as CASSLNGVSYEQYF.

This chain links TRBV27 with TRBJ2-3; 8 nucleotides align to TRBD2. The CDR3 spans 16 residues. The germline V gene encodes CDR1 MNHEY and CDR2 SMNVEV (reference sequence). V shed 6 bases, J shed 2 bases, and the junction held 10 bases outside the gene matches. In DNA, the CDR3 is TGTGCCAGCAGCCTCACCGGGACTAGGGTCACAGATACGCAGTATTTT. The encoded protein is CASSLTGTRVTDTQYF.

The chain is built from TRBV5-1 and TRBJ2-3; D might be TRBD2 (5 bases). This CDR3 is 14 amino acids long. V was shortened by 3 bases and J by 2 bases, with 10 bases between the two germline ends. Germline assignment: CDR1 SGHRS and CDR2 YFSETQ. This chain's CDR3 is CASSSGLVTDTQYF. As DNA, the CDR3 is TGCGCCAGCAGCTCAGGACTTGTCACAGATACGCAGTATTTT. Using reference TRBV5-1 and TRBJ2-3 for the parts outside the CDR3, the full variable domain is KAGVTQTPRYLIKTRGQQVTLSCSPISGHRSVSWYQQTPGQGLQFLFEYFSETQRNKGNFPGRFSGRQFSNSRSEMNVSTLELGDSALYLCASSSGLVTDTQYFGPGTRLTVL.

The V call is TRBV6-1, the J call TRBJ2-7; TRBD2 matches 13 bases. The CDR3 consists of 15 residues. Germline CDR1 MNHNS, CDR2 SASEGT. With 6 bases clipped from V and 6 bases from J, the junction kept 8 bases outside the gene matches. CDR3 bases: TGTGCCAGCAGGTCGGGACTAGCGGGAAATGGCGAGCAGTACTTC. Residues: CASRSGLAGNGEQYF.

The chain combines TRBV7-9 with TRBJ1-1; TRBD1 agrees at 11 bases. With V trimmed by 5 bases and J by 7 bases, 6 bases remained unmatched. CDR1 and CDR2 (germline): SEHNR, FQNEAQ (reference sequence). This CDR3 comprises 14 residues. The CDR3 DNA reads TGTGCCAGCAGCCCCGGGACAGGGGGACGTGAAGCTTTCTTT. Amino acid sequence: CASSPGTGGREAFF.

The V gene is TRBV11-3, the J gene TRBJ2-7, with 8 nucleotides matching TRBD1. Trimming cost V 1 base and J 7 bases; bases outside gene matches: 9. This CDR3 spans 15 amino acids. Germline CDR1 is SGHNT and CDR2 is YENEEA. The CDR3 DNA follows: TGTGCCAGCAGCTTAGCCCCGGACAGGGAAAGGGAGCAGTACTTC. Encoded protein: CASSLAPDREREQYF.

The V call is TRBV2, the J call TRBJ2-5; D is perhaps TRBD1 or TRBD2 (5 bases each). The CDR3 consists of 15 residues. V dropped 6 bases and J dropped 1 base, with 15 bases sitting between them. Germline CDR1 SNHLY, CDR2 FYNNEI. CDR3 nucleotide sequence: TGTGCCAGCAGCCCCACACGGGGACCCCAAGAGACCCAGTACTTC. Its translation: CASSPTRGPQETQYF.

The chain combines TRBV7-2 with TRBJ2-5; D gene uncertain. With 2 bases removed from V and 5 bases from J, the gap between germline ends came to 3 bases. The length of the CDR3 is 11 residues. Germline V gives CDR1 SGHTA, CDR2 FQGNSA. DNA for the CDR3: TGTGCCAGCAGCTTATCGGAGACCCAGTACTTC. Protein: CASSLSETQYF. The complete variable domain, with remaining parts taken from reference TRBV7-2 and TRBJ2-5, reads GAGVSQSPSNKVTEKGKDVELRCDPISGHTALYWYRQSLGQGLEFLIYFQGNSAPDKSGLPSDRFSAERTGGSVSTLTIQRTQQEDSAVYLCASSLSETQYFGPGTRLLVL.

The genes are TRBV16 and TRBJ1-5; 7 bases are a match to TRBD1. Germline lookup yields CDR1 KGHSY and CDR2 FQNENV. The CDR3 covers 13 residues. Unmatched junction bases numbered 2, after V lost 4 bases and J lost 5 bases. CDR3 coding DNA: TGTGCCAGCAGCCCGGGACAGCATCAGCCCCAGCATTTT. Its translation: CASSPGQHQPQHF. The variable domain in full, completed from reference TRBV16 and TRBJ1-5, reads GEEVAQTPKHLVRGEGQKAKLYCAPIKGHSYVFWYQQVLKNEFKFLISFQNENVFDETGMPKERFSAKCLPNSPCSLEIQATKLEDSAVYFCASSPGQHQPQHFGDGTRLSIL.